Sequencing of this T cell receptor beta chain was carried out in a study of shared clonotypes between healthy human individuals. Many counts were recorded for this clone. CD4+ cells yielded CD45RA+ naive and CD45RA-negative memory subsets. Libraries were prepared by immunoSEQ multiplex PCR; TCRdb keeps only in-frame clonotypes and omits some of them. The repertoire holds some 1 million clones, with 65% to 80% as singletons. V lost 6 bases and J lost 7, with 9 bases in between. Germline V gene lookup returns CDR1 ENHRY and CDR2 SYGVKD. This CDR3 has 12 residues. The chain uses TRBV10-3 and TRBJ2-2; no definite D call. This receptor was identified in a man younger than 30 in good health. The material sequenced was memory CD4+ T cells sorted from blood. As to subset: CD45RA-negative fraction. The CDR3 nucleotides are TGTGCCATCAGCCTCGTTGACGGGGAGCTGTTTTTT. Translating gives CAISLVDGELFF.